This entry concerns a single T cell receptor (beta chain). Its antigen is currently not known. Base qualities are missing; no much larger clone stands one base away. This specimen belongs to a study of blood T cell repertoires in COVID-19 (dated by TCRdb to 2020 to 2021). At the level of the whole study: Samples covering the acute and convalescent phases of COVID-19 were provided by collaborators in the United States, Italy and Spain. A de-identified subject ID, COVID-19 status, age in years and sex were almost always included in the sample metadata. The repertoires were released in a freely available public database meant as a resource for research on the immune response to SARS-CoV-2. Where available, HLA class I and class II types were taken from metadata supplied by the sample provider and were not determined by assay-based typing. Deeply sampled blood TCRbeta repertoires from subjects exposed to, actively infected with, or recovered from COVID-19 were included in the dataset. Samples came from the ongoing ImmuneRACE study (first 160 participants) plus 1,254 subjects from 6 global collaborators. The prospective study material was composed of cDNA or gDNA derived from T cells, B-cell-depleted T cells, or PBMCs.

Another Seattle source contributed samples from volunteer blood donors who had recovered from COVID-19. Whole blood was collected in K2EDTA tubes by collaborating institutions according to the institutions' own protocols. For TCRbeta analysis, collaborator samples were shipped as frozen whole blood, as isolated PBMCs, or as DNA extracted from either sample type. CDR1 KGHDR and CDR2 SFDVKD were looked up in the germline V gene. V sheds 8 bases and J sheds 1 base, leaving 10 bases between their ends. Taken from cysteine to phenylalanine, the CDR3 has 13 residues. Solely the CDR3 DNA is kept, with 39 bases framed from the first base. The study at large found these results: How much clinical and demographic metadata was included differed by source and by participant, and the metadata was provided uncurated.

TCRbeta CDR3 regions were amplified from genomic DNA by means of the immunoSEQ Assay, a bias-controlled multiplex PCR. Per the authors' processing: The number of nucleated cells in each sample was estimated by amplification of reference gene primers within the assay. To quantify the absolute abundance of each unique TCRbeta CDR3 rearrangement, sequence reads were collapsed and filtered. For each sample, productive Simpson clonality was calculated by taking the square root of Simpson's diversity index across productive rearrangements. What TCRdb holds here is the immuneACCESS table cut down to in-frame rearrangements. Part of the clones is not present; checked against another copy, under half of the missing clones reflect an unresolved V gene, and the others are unexplained. The D gene and trimming were derived from the DNA, and the V and J assignments and clone size from that table. This sample comprises under 300,000 clones, 83% of them detected only once. The ten largest clones capture over 9% of the sample.

The sequence came from a woman aged 45-65 years who had recovered from COVID-19. The receptor chain draws on TRBV24-1 and TRBJ1-1; the D gene remains uncertain. The sample was peripheral blood. DNA sequence: TGTGCCACCACCAACGCAGGGAACACTGAAGCTTTCTTT. Its protein is CATTNAGNTEAFF.